The entry below gives a single TCR beta chain sequence along with its context. This clonotype was picked up a small number of times. Its antigen has not been determined. A read error may produce the germline difference seen at one junction end. The data are from a study of Graves' ophthalmopathy and Graves' hyperthyroidism (dated by TCRdb to 2017 to 2018). In terms of the full investigation: Peripheral blood was collected at initial diagnosis, before any treatment. In roughly six hyperthyroidism patients, the T-cell repertoires found in thyroid tissue were compared with those found in blood. After sampling, hyperthyroidism patients received methimazole starting at 30 mg daily, and ophthalmopathy patients received high-dose intravenous methylprednisolone. An independent validation cohort comprised about 20 hyperthyroidism patients and 15 to 17 patients who later progressed from hyperthyroidism to ophthalmopathy. A discovery set of 95 to 100 patients (under 45 ophthalmopathy, about 58 stable hyperthyroidism) was enrolled to explore V-J signatures distinguishing ophthalmopathy from hyperthyroidism. In total, 135 blood samples were TCR-sequenced: roughly 45 ophthalmopathy, approximately 80 hyperthyroidism and some 17 hyperthyroidism-to-ophthalmopathy patients. To tell Graves' ophthalmopathy apart from Graves' hyperthyroidism, and to predict which patients would progress to ophthalmopathy, the study relied on TCR beta repertoire signatures.

For repertoire sequencing, TCR beta CDR3 regions were amplified from RNA transcripts. HTBI primers and the Qiagen OneStep RT-PCR kit were used in a first-round RT-PCR, which was followed by a second-round multiplex PCR, size selection and purification. Libraries were sequenced paired-end with 100 bp reads on an Illumina HiSeq2000. Per the authors' processing: SOAPnuke was used to process the reads, removing any read that contained adapters or uncalled bases, had a mean Phred below 15, or lacked an exact match to the constant primer or identifier. COPE v1.2.5 was used to merge the high-quality paired reads. Unique nucleotide sequences were defined as clonotypes and aligned to IMGT TRB V, D and J references using MiTCR v1.1. Only V-J combinations with frequency above 0.0001 were analysed, covering 99% to 99.2% of repertoires. A TCR clonal expansion and chaos score per V-J combination was defined as the ratio of F50 clonal expansion to chaos observed in the TCRdist matrix. Welch's t-statistics and random forest were used to reduce features to about a dozen V-J combinations, which were fed into a naive Bayes classifier. Thyroid-blood repertoire similarity was quantified with the Morisita-Horn index. TCRdb trimmed the raw reads at Q25, called clones with MiXCR and kept productive beta chains. For every CDR3 protein sequence, its rows merge into one entry that carries the most common genes and DNA. The V and J calls, along with clone size, are taken from TCRdb and not from the paper's own processing. The sample has roughly 220,000 distinct CDR3 sequences on record, roughly 50% of them singletons. Approximately 51% of the sample goes to the ten largest clones.

Ophthalmopathy patients had moderately to severely active disease, Clinical Activity Score of at least 3, NOSPECS grade of at least 4, and disease duration under 3 months. Patients with other autoimmune diseases, uncontrolled infections, pregnancy or lactation were excluded. Clinical symptoms, serum thyroxine, TRAb, thyroid ultrasound and orbital computed tomography were used for diagnosis. PBMCs were isolated from more than 8 ml of fresh peripheral blood by Ficoll-Paque density gradient centrifugation. Total RNA was extracted using Trizol reagent, and RNA quality was checked on an Agilent 2100 Bioanalyzer. The CDR3, from cysteine to phenylalanine, totals 11 residues. Only the CDR3 region is kept as DNA, spanning 33 bases read in frame from base 1. According to the germline V gene (reference sequence), CDR1 reads DFQATT and CDR2 reads SNEGSKA. General study outcomes and caveats: Among expanded thyroid clonotypes with frequency above 0.001, most also showed up in blood, which suggests that blood repertoires may reflect the thyroid immune response. In validation, the model predicted ophthalmopathy progression with about 70% sensitivity and approximately 75% specificity; 12 predicted patients were CT-confirmed with GO in a median of around 6 months. No statistical method was used to set the sample size in advance, and the investigators knew which group each participant was assigned to. In cross-validation, the 13-signature model distinguished ophthalmopathy from stable hyperthyroidism with about 88% sensitivity and around 81% specificity, and in the test set the corresponding values were roughly 80% and 76%.

The sample taken for sequencing was peripheral blood. The V gene is TRBV20-1 and the J gene is TRBJ2-7; too little of a D gene remains to name it. This sequence originates from an adult man with Graves' ophthalmopathy. The CDR3 is CSARGSGRQYF. The DNA reads TGCAGTGCTAGAGGCAGTGGACGGCAGTACTTT.